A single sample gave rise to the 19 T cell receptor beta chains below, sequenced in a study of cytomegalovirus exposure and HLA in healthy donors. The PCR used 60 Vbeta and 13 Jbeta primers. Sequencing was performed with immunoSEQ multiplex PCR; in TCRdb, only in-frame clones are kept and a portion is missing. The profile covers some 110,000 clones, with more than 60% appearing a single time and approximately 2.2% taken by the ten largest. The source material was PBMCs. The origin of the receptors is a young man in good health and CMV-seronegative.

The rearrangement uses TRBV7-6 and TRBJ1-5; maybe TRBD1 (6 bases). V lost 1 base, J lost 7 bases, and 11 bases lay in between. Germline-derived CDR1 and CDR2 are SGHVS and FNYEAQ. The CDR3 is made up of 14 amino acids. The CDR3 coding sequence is TGTGCCAGCAGCTTAGGCAGGGGTAACCAGCCCCAGCATTTT. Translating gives CASSLGRGNQPQHF.

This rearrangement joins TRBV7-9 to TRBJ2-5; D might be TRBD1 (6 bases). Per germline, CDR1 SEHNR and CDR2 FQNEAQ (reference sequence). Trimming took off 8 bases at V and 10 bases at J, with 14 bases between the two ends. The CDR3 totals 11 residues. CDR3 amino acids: CASGDTMGQYF. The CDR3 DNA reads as TGTGCCAGCGGGGACACCATGGGCCAGTACTTC.

CDR3 bases: TGTGCCAGCAGCGGGACAGCGAGCGCAGATACGCAGTATTTT. This gives the protein CASSGTASADTQYF. The chain employs TRBV6-6 and TRBJ2-3; TRBD1 matches 7 bases. Germline V gives CDR1 MNHNY, CDR2 SVGAGI (reference sequence). The CDR3 has 14 amino acids. V dropped 6 bases and J dropped 4; count of bases not matched to a gene: 7.

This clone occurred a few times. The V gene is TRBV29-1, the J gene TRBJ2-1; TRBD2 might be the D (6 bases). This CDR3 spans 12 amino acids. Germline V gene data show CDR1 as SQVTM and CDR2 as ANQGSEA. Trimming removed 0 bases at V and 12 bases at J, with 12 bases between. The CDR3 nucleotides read TGCAGCGTTGAAGATCGGAGGGTAGGGCAGTTCTTC. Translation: CSVEDRRVGQFF.

Here the CDR3 DNA reads TGTGCCAGCAGTTATGGAAAGAAGACAGGGGGTGAGCAGTTCTTC. Its translation is CASSYGKKTGGEQFF. This sequence joins TRBV6-6 and TRBJ2-1; 9 bases map to TRBD1. CDR1 and CDR2 from the germline V gene are MNHNY and SVGAGI (reference sequence). The CDR3 length is 15 residues. V dropped 3 bases and J dropped 9; count of bases not matched to a gene: 9.

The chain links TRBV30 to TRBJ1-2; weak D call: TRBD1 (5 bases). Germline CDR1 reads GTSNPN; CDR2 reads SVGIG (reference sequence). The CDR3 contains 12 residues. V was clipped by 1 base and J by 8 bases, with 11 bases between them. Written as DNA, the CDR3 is TGTGCCTGGAGTGAACAGGTGGAAGGCTACACCTTC. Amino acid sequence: CAWSEQVEGYTF.

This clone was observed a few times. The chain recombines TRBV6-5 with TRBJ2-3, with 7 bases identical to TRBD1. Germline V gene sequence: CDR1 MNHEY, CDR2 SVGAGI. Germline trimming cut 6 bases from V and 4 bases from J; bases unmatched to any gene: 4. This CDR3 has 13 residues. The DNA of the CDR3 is TGTGCCAGCAGCCGGGACAGCCCAGATACGCAGTATTTT. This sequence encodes CASSRDSPDTQYF.

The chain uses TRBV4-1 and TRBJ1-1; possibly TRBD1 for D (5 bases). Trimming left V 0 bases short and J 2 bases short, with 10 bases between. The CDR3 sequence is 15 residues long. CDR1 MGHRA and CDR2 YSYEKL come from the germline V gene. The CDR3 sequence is CASSQDSGGNTEAFF. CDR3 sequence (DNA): TGCGCCAGCAGCCAAGATAGCGGGGGTAACACTGAAGCTTTCTTT.

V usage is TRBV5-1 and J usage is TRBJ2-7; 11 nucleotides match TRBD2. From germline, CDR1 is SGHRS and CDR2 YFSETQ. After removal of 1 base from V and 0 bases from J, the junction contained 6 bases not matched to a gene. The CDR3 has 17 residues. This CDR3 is CASSLRTSGFTSYEQYF. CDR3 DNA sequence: TGCGCCAGCAGCTTGAGGACTAGCGGGTTTACCTCCTACGAGCAGTACTTC.

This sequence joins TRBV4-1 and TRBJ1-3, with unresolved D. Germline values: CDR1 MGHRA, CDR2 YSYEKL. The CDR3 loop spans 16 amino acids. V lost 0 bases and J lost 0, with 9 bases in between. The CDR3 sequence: CASSQDSANSGNTIYF. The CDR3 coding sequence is TGCGCCAGCAGCCAAGATTCAGCGAACTCTGGAAACACCATATATTTT.

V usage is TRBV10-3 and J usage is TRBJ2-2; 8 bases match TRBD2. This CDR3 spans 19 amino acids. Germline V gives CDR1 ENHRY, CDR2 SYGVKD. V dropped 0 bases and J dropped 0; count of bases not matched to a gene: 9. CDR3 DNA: TGTGCCATCAGTGAGTCTAGTCGGGGGGGCGAAGCGAACACCGGGGAGCTGTTTTTT. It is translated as CAISESSRGGEANTGELFF.

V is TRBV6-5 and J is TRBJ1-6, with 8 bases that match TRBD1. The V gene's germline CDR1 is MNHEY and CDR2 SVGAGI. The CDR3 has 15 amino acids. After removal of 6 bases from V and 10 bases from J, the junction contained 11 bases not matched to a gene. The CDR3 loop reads CASRLGETGESPLHF. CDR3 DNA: TGTGCCAGCAGATTGGGAGAGACAGGGGAATCACCCCTCCACTTT.

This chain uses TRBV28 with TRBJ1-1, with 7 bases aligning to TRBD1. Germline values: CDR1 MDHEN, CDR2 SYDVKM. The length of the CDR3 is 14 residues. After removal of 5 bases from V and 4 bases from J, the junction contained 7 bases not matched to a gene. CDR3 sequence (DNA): TGTGCCAGCAGTCCGGGACAGTCAGGCACTGAAGCTTTCTTT. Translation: CASSPGQSGTEAFF.

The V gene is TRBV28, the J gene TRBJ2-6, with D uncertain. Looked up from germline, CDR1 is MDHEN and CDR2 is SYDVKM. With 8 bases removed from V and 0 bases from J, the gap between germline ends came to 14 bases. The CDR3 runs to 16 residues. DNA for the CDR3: TGTGCCAGCGAAAGCTATTATAGCTCTGGGGCCAACGTCCTGACTTTC. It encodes CASESYYSSGANVLTF. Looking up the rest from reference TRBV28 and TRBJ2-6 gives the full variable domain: DVKVTQSSRYLVKRTGEKVFLECVQDMDHENMFWYRQDPGLGLRLIYFSYDVKMKEKGDIPEGYSVSREKKERFSLILESASTNQTSMYLCASESYYSSGANVLTFGAGSRLTVL.

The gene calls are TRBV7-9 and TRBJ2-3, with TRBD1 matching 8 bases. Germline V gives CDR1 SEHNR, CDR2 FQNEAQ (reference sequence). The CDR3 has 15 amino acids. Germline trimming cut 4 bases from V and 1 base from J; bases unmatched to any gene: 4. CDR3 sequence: CASSYGQGGTDTQYF. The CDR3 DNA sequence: TGTGCCAGCAGCTATGGACAGGGCGGCACAGATACGCAGTATTTT.

For the CDR3, the DNA is TGTGCCAGCGGGGGGGCTAGGAATGAGCAGTTCTTC. Translation: CASGGARNEQFF. The chain carries TRBV6-5 and TRBJ2-1, with a weak D call TRBD2 (7 bases). The germline V gene encodes CDR1 MNHEY and CDR2 SVGAGI. Trimming took 8 bases from V and 7 from J, leaving 12 bases between them. The CDR3 length is 12 residues.

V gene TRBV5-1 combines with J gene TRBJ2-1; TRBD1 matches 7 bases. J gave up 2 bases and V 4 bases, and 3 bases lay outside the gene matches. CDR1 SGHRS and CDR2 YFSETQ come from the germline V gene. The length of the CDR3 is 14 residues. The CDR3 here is CASSGGQPYNEQFF. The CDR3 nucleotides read TGCGCCAGCAGCGGGGGACAGCCCTACAATGAGCAGTTCTTC.

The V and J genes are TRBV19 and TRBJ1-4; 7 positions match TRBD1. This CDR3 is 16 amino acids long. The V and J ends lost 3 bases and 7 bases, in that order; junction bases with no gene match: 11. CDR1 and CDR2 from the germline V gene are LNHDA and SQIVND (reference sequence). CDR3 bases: TGTGCCAGTAGTATTAGTTCCCGGACAGGATCTGAAAAACTGTTTTTT. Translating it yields CASSISSRTGSEKLFF.

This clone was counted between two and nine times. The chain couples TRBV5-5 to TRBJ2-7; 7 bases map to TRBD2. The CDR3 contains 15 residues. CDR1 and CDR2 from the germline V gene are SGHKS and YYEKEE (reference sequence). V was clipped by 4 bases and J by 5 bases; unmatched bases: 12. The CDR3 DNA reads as TGTGCCAGCAGCGGATCCGGGACTACGCAAAACGAGCAGTACTTC. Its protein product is CASSGSGTTQNEQYF.